This T cell receptor (beta chain) was identified in a study of cytomegalovirus exposure and HLA in healthy donors. Study-level findings and limits: While the bulk of TCR sequences proved rare, some public TCRs turned up in many donors. Later analysis demonstrated an association between a missense DCLRE1C variant and TCR beta V- and J-gene trimming.

The PCR had 60 Vbeta and 13 Jbeta primers. Generated by immunoSEQ multiplex PCR, the TCRdb table keeps only in-frame clones and is missing some. The table has 70,000 to 80,000 clones, around 82% seen once. Of note for this clone: Its antigen is unknown.

V lost 1 base and J lost 3; bases outside the gene matches: 3. Per the germline V gene, CDR1 is KGHSH and CDR2 is LQKENI. The CDR3 runs to 16 residues. Sequenced sample: PBMCs. The chain carries TRBV18 and TRBJ2-2; 9 bases align to TRBD1. The sequence was obtained from a man younger than 35 in good health and CMV-seronegative. CDR3: CASSPRTGVDTGELFF. The CDR3 region has the DNA TGTGCCAGCTCACCACGGACAGGGGTAGACACCGGGGAGCTGTTTTTT.